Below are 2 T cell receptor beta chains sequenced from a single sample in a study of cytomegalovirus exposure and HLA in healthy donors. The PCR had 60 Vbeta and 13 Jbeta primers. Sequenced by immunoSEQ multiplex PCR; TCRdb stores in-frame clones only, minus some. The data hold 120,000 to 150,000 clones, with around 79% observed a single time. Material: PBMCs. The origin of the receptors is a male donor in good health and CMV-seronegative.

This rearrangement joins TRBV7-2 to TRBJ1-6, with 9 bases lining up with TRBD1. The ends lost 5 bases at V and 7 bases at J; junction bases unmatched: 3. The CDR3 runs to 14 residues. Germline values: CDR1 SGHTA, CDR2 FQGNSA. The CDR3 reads CASSRDRANSPLHF. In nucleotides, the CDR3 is TGTGCCAGCAGCCGGGACAGGGCAAATTCACCCCTCCACTTT.

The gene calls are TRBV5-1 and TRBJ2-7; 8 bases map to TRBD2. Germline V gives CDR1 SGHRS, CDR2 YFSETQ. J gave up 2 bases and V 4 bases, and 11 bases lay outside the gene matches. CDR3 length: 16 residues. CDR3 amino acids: CASSIDPGRAPYEQYF. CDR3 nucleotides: TGCGCCAGCAGCATAGACCCCGGGAGGGCCCCCTACGAGCAGTACTTC.